This TCR beta chain was sequenced during a study of blood T cell repertoires in COVID-19. Looking at the study overall: The United States, Italy and Spain were the sources of the acute and convalescent COVID-19 samples. Sample material is recorded as cDNA or gDNA derived from T cells, B-cell-depleted T cells, or PBMCs.

In the original analysis: Counts of nucleated cells, estimated from reference gene primer amplification, were obtained. TCRdb keeps only in-frame clones here, not all; method: immunoSEQ multiplex PCR. The V and J calls and clone size come from that table; D and trimming were worked out from the DNA. The sample yields just under 350,000 clones, about four fifths seen once. Germline V gene lookup returns CDR1 SGHRS and CDR2 YFSETQ. The CDR3 length is 17 residues. V dropped 0 bases and J dropped 4 bases, with 18 bases sitting between them. Sequencing was performed on peripheral blood. This clonotype was obtained from a young man with active or convalescent COVID-19. J is TRBJ2-3 and V is TRBV5-1, with D unclear. CDR3 bases: TGCGCCAGCAGCTTGGTCCCAGGCGCCAAAGTCCCAGATACGCAGTATTTT. Encoded protein: CASSLVPGAKVPDTQYF.